The rows below give T cell receptor beta chains drawn from one sample of a study of blood T cells in healthy people across ages. MiXCR, run by TCRdb on the 5' RACE reads, gives a single entry per CDR3 protein. Of some 1.5 million distinct CDR3 sequences in the sample, over 25% were seen once. Sequences were obtained from blood. These TCRs come from a woman aged 25 to 39 in good health. Both conserved end residues are part of each CDR3. The order of the fields is D gene, J gene, clone size, V gene, CDR3 protein, CDR3 DNA. D genes are given only for firm matches. Expanded clones are given a class, and other clones once, few, many or no size at all.

. | TRBJ2-7 | many | TRBV29-1 | CSVEDWEQPYEQYF | TGCAGCGTTGAAGATTGGGAACAGCCCTACGAGCAGTACTTC
TRBD1 | TRBJ1-1 | . | TRBV28 | CASSPGTGGVRAFF | TGTGCCAGCAGCCCGGGGACAGGGGGCGTTAGAGCTTTCTTT
. | TRBJ2-1 | . | TRBV20-1 | CSARPGTVYNEQFF | TGCAGTGCTAGGCCCGGGACTGTCTACAATGAGCAGTTCTTC
TRBD2 | TRBJ2-3 | few | TRBV20-1 | CSARLAGTLDTQYF | TGCAGTGCTCGACTAGCGGGGACCCTAGATACGCAGTATTTT
. | TRBJ1-1 | . | TRBV6-5 | CASSPRGNAEAFF | TGTGCCAGCAGTCCCAGGGGTAACGCTGAAGCTTTCTTT
TRBD2 | TRBJ2-7 | . | TRBV18 | CASSPGTITYEQYF | TGTGCCAGCTCCCCCGGGACTATAACCTACGAGCAGTACTTC
TRBD1 | TRBJ2-3 | few | TRBV5-1 | CASSLEGGASDTQYF | TGCGCCAGCAGCTTGGAAGGGGGCGCATCAGATACGCAGTATTTT
. | TRBJ2-5 | . | TRBV3-1 | CASSAAGGVETQYF | TGTGCCAGCAGCGCGGCGGGCGGGGTAGAGACCCAGTACTTC
TRBD1 | TRBJ2-5 | . | TRBV29-1 | CSVVGTAETQYF | TGCAGCGTTGTTGGGACAGCAGAGACCCAGTACTTC
. | TRBJ1-1 | few | TRBV29-1 | CSGRSDTEAFF | TGCAGCGGGAGATCGGACACTGAAGCTTTCTTT
TRBD1 | TRBJ2-7 | many | TRBV29-1 | CSAYPGQGSYEQYF | TGCAGCGCCTACCCGGGACAGGGATCTTACGAGCAGTACTTC